A single sample is the source of the 5 T cell receptor beta chains below, sequenced in a study of blood T cell repertoires in COVID-19. Clones were read by immunoSEQ multiplex PCR, and TCRdb kept only the in-frame ones, dropping some. The sample yields about 120,000 clones, about 87% seen once. Sequencing used peripheral blood. The receptor source for this set is a woman in her 70s with acute or convalescent COVID-19.

This sequence joins TRBV5-6 and TRBJ2-4; 7 bases agree with TRBD1. V was clipped by 2 bases and J by 5 bases; unmatched bases: 4. From germline, CDR1 is SGHDT and CDR2 YYEEEE. The CDR3 is 14 amino acids. The CDR3 sequence: CASSLTDRENIQYF. In DNA form, the CDR3 reads TGTGCCAGCAGCTTAACCGACAGGGAAAACATTCAGTACTTC.

The chain couples TRBV3-1 (or the pseudogene TRBV3-2) to TRBJ1-2; 9 bases map to TRBD1. After removal of 0 bases from V and 0 bases from J, the junction contained 2 bases not matched to a gene. CDR1 LGHDT and CDR2 YNNKEL come from the germline V gene (reference sequence). This CDR3 comprises 16 residues. As DNA, the CDR3 is TGTGCCAGCAGCCAAGAGGGACAGGGAGCTAACTATGGCTACACCTTC. Translation: CASSQEGQGANYGYTF.

The V and J genes are TRBV27 and TRBJ1-1; D ambiguous. The CDR3 is 15 residues long. Between the trimmed V and J ends, which lost 6 bases and 1 base, there was a span of 15 bases. Germline V gene data show CDR1 as MNHEY and CDR2 as SMNVEV (reference sequence). CDR3 sequence (DNA): TGTGCCAGCAGGGGCGACAACCGTCGGAACACTGAAGCTTTCTTT. It yields the protein CASRGDNRRNTEAFF.

This clone was seen only a few times. The chain recombines TRBV27 with TRBJ2-7, with D maybe TRBD2 (7 bases). Trimming removed 2 bases at V and 4 bases at J, with 15 bases between. The CDR3 loop spans 15 amino acids. Per germline, CDR1 MNHEY and CDR2 SMNVEV (reference sequence). The CDR3 coding sequence is TGTGCCAGCAGTTTAAGAGGGGGGGACTTTTACGAGCAGTACTTC. This sequence encodes CASSLRGGDFYEQYF.

This rearrangement joins TRBV11-3 to TRBJ1-6; D is unclear. Per the germline V gene, CDR1 is SGHNT and CDR2 is YENEEA. Trimming removed 0 bases from V and 8 bases from J, with 8 bases in between. The CDR3 has 14 amino acids. CDR3 sequence (DNA): TGTGCCAGCAGCTTAGATTCGGGAGATTCACCCCTCCACTTT. Its protein product is CASSLDSGDSPLHF.